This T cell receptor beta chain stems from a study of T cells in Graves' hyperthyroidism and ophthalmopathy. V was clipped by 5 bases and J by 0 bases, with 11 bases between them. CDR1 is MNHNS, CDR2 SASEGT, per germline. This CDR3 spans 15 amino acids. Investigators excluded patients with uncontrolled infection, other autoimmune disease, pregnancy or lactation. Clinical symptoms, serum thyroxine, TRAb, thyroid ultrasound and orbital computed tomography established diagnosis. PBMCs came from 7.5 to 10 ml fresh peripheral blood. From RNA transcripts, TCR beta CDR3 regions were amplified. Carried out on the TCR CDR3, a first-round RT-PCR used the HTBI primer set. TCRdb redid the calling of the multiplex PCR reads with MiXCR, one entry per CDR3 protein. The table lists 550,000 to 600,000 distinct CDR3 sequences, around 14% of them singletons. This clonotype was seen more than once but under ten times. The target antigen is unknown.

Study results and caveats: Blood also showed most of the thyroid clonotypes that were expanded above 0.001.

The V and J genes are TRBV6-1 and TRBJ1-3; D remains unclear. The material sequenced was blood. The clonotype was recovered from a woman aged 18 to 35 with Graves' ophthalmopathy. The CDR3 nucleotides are TGTGCCAGCAGTCAGGACGTCCGCTCTGGAAACACCATATATTTT. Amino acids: CASSQDVRSGNTIYF.